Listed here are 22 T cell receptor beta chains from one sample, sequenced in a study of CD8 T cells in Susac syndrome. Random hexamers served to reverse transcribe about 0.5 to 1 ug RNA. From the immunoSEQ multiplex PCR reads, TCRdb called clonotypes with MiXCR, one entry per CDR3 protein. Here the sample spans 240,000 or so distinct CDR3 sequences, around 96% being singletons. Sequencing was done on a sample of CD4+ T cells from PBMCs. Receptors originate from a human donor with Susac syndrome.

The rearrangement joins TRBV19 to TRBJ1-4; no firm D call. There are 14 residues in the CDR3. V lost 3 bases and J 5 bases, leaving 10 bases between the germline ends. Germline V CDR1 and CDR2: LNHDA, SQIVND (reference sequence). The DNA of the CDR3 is TGTGCCAGTAGTATTCCTGGCAGGAATGAAAAACTGTTTTTT. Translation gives CASSIPGRNEKLFF.

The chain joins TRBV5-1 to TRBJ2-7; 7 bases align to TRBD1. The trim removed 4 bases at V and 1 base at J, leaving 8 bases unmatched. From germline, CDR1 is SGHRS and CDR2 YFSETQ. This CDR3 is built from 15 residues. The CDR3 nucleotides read TGCGCCAGCAGCACTAACACAGGGGTATCCTACGAGCAGTACTTC. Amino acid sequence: CASSTNTGVSYEQYF.

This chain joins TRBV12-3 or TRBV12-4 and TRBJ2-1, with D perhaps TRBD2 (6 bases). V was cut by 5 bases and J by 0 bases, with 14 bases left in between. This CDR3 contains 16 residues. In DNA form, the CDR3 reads TGTGCCAGCAGTCAACCCCGACTAGGCTCCTACAATGAGCAGTTCTTC. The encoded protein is CASSQPRLGSYNEQFF.

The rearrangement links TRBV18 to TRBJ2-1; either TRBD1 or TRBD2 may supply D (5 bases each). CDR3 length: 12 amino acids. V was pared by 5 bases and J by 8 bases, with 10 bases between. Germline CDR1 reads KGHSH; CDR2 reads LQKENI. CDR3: CASSRGVDEQFF. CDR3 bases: TGTGCCAGCTCAAGAGGGGTGGATGAGCAGTTCTTC.

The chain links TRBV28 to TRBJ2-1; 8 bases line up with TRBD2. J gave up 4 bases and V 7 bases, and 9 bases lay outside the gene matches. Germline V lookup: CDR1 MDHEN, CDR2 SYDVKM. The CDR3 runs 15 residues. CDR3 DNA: TGTGCCAGCACCCTAGCGGGCCGGGAGTACAATGAGCAGTTCTTC. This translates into CASTLAGREYNEQFF. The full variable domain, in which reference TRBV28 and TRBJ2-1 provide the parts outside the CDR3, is DVKVTQSSRYLVKRTGEKVFLECVQDMDHENMFWYRQDPGLGLRLIYFSYDVKMKEKGDIPEGYSVSREKKERFSLILESASTNQTSMYLCASTLAGREYNEQFFGPGTRLTVL.

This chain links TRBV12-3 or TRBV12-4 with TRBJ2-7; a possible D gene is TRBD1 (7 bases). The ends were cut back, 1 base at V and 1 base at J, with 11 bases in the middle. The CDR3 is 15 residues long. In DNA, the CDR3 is TGTGCCAGCAGTTTAGTCCAGGGGGGATCCTACGAGCAGTACTTC. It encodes CASSLVQGGSYEQYF.

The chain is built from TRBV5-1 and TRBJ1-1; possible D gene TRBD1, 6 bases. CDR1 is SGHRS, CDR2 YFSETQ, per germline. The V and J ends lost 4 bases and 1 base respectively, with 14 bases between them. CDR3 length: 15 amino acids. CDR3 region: CASSGMGHRNTEAFF. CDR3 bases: TGCGCCAGCAGCGGAATGGGACACAGGAACACTGAAGCTTTCTTT. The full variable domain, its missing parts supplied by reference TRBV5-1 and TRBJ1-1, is KAGVTQTPRYLIKTRGQQVTLSCSPISGHRSVSWYQQTPGQGLQFLFEYFSETQRNKGNFPGRFSGRQFSNSRSEMNVSTLELGDSALYLCASSGMGHRNTEAFFGQGTRLTVV.

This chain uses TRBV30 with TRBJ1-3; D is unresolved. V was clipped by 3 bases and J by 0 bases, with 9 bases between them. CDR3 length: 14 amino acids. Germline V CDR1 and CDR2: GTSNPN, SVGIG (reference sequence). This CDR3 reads CAWSGPGSGNTIYF. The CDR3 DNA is TGTGCCTGGAGCGGACCTGGCTCTGGAAACACCATATATTTT. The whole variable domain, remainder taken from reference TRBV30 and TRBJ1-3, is SQTIHQWPATLVQPVGSPLSLECTVEGTSNPNLYWYRQAAGRGLQLLFYSVGIGQISSEVPQNLSASRPQDRQFILSSKKLLLSDSGFYLCAWSGPGSGNTIYFGEGSWLTVV.

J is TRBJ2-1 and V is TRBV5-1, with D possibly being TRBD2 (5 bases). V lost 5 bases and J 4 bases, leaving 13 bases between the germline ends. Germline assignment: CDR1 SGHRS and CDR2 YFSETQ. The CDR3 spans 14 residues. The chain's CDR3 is CASREQDSYNEQFF. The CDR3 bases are TGCGCCAGCAGGGAGCAGGACTCATACAATGAGCAGTTCTTC.

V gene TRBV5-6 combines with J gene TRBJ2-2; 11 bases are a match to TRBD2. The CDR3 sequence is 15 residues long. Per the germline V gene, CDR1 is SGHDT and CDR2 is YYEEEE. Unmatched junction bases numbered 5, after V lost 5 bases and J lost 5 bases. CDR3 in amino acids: CASSRLAGSTGELFF. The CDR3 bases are TGTGCCAGCAGTCGACTAGCGGGAAGTACCGGGGAGCTGTTTTTT.

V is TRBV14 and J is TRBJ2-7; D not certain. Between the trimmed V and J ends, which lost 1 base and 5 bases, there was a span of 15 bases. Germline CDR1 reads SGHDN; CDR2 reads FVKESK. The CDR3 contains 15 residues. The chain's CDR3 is CASSQVGGRDNEQYF. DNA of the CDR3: TGTGCCAGCAGCCAAGTGGGCGGACGCGATAACGAGCAGTACTTC.

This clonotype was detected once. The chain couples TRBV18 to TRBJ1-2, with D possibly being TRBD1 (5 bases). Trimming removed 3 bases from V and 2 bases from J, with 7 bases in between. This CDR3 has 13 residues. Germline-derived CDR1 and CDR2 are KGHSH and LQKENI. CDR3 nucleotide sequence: TGTGCCAGCTCACCGACAGACAACTATGGCTACACCTTC. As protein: CASSPTDNYGYTF.

CDR3: CASSRRGDTPSGANVLTF. For the CDR3, the DNA is TGTGCCAGCAGCCGCCGGGGGGACACCCCCTCTGGGGCCAACGTCCTGACTTTC. The genes are TRBV9 and TRBJ2-6; maybe TRBD2 (7 bases). In germline, CDR1 is SGDLS, CDR2 YYNGEE. The CDR3 extends over 18 amino acids. The V gene lost 4 bases and the J gene lost 0 bases, with 17 bases spanning the gap.

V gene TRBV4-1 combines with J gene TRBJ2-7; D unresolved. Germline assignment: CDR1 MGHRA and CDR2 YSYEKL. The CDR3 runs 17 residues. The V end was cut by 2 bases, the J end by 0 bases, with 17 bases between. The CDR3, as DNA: TGCGCCAGCAGCCAACCGAAGACTGGGCCATACTCCTACGAGCAGTACTTC. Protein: CASSQPKTGPYSYEQYF.

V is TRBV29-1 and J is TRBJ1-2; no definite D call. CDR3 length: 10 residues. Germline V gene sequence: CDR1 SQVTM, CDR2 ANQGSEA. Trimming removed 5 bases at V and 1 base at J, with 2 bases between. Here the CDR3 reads CSVHNYGYTF. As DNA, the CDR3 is TGCAGCGTTCATAACTATGGCTACACCTTC.

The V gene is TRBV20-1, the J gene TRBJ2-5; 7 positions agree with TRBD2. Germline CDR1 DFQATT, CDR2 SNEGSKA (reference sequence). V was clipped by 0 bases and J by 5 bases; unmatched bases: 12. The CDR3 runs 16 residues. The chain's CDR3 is CSARDRVGGGPETQYF. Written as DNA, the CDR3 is TGCAGTGCTAGAGATCGCGTTGGCGGGGGTCCGGAGACCCAGTACTTC.

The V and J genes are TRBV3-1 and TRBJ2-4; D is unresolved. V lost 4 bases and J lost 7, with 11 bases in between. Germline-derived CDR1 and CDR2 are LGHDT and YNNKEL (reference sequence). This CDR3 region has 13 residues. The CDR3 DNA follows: TGTGCCAGCAGCCCAAGTAACCCTAACATTCAGTACTTC. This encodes CASSPSNPNIQYF.

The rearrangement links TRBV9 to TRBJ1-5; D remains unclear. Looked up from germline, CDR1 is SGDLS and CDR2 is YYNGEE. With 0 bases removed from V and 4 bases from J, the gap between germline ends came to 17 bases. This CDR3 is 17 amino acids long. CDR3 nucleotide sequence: TGTGCCAGCAGCGTAGATCCGCGGGGAGTCCATAATCAGCCCCAGCATTTT. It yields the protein CASSVDPRGVHNQPQHF.

The CDR3 nucleotides read TGCAGTGCCCCTGGGGGGACTATGACAAAAAACATTCAGTACTTC. It yields the protein CSAPGGTMTKNIQYF. V is TRBV20-1 and J is TRBJ2-4, with 7 nucleotides matching TRBD2. CDR1 DFQATT and CDR2 SNEGSKA come from the germline V gene (reference sequence). The CDR3 loop spans 15 amino acids. The J segment lost 4 bases and the V segment lost 6 bases, leaving 12 bases of the junction unmatched.

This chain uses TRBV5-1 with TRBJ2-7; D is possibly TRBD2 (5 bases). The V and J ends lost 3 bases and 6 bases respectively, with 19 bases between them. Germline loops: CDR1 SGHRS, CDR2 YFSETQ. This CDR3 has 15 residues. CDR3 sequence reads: CASSSAGRGGSEQYF. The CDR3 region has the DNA TGCGCCAGCAGCTCAGCCGGGCGAGGAGGAAGCGAGCAGTACTTC.

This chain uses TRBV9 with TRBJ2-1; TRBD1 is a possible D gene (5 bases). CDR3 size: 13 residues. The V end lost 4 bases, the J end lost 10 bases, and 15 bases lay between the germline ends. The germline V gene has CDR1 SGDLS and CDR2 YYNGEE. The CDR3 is CASSPHTAGEQFF. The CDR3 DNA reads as TGTGCCAGCAGCCCCCACACCGCAGGGGAGCAGTTCTTC.

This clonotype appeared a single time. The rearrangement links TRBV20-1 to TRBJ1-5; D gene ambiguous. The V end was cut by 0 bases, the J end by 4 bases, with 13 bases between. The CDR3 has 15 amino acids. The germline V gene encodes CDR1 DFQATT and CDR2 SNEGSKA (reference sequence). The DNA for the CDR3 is TGCAGTGCTAGAGATCCACAGCTGAAGAATCAGCCCCAGCATTTT. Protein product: CSARDPQLKNQPQHF.